At least ten counts were recorded for the clone carrying this TCR beta chain. The antigen is undetermined. Indicated time point: sample taken at primary tumor resection. The authors sequenced whole RNA from tumor, nontumor lung or frozen PBMC without sorting. From the 5' RACE reads, TCRdb called clonotypes with MiXCR, one entry per CDR3 protein. The sample includes 15,000 to 20,000 distinct CDR3 sequences, approximately 5% of them seen just once. This record belongs to a study of spatial heterogeneity in lung cancer. Study-wide findings and caveats: Mutation tallies in tumors tracked expanded intratumoral alpha and beta TCR counts. Quantities of ubiquitous and regional expanded TCRs paralleled ubiquitous and regional nonsynonymous mutations, respectively.

The TCR originated in a female donor with early-stage non-small cell lung cancer. Here the sequenced sample was lung tumor tissue, taken at surgery.

The CDR3 protein is CASSQDFAGGGDTQYF. CDR3 in DNA: TGTGCCAGCAGCCAAGATTTCGCGGGAGGGGGGGATACGCAGTATTTT. The gene calls are TRBV4-2 and TRBJ2-3; 9 positions match TRBD2. The length of the CDR3 is 16 residues. CDR1 and CDR2 (germline): LGHNA, YNFKEQ. The J segment lost 6 bases and the V segment lost 0 bases, leaving 7 bases of the junction unmatched.